Listed below are T cell receptor beta chains from one sample, sequenced in a study of radiation and T cells in renal cell carcinoma. Some clones are missing from TCRdb's copy, which holds only in-frame ones; the method was immunoSEQ multiplex PCR. The sample lists over 90,000 clones; 70% to 85% were seen once. Sequenced material: blood, taken from a patient whose treatment included radiotherapy and nephrectomy. Receptors were obtained from a man in his 60s with renal cell carcinoma. Both conserved end residues are part of each CDR3. The D gene is left open where the match is weak. Clone size is not always given. Where it is, it says once, few, many or a class for expanded clones.

NA	TRBV30	NA	13	TRBJ1-1	CAWSSGRNTEAFF	TGTGCCTGGAGTTCCGGGAGGAACACTGAAGCTTTCTTT
NA	TRBV28	once	17	TRBJ1-4	CASSLRAWIRTNEKLFF	TGTGCCAGCAGTTTAAGAGCGTGGATTAGAACTAATGAAAAACTGTTTTTT
NA	TRBV4-3	NA	17	TRBJ2-5	CASSHMALADLPETQYF	TGCGCCAGCAGCCACATGGCGCTAGCCGACCTCCCTGAGACCCAGTACTTC
NA	TRBV6-5	NA	12	TRBJ2-2	CASSYSTGELFF	TGTGCCAGCAGTTACTCCACCGGGGAGCTGTTTTTT
TRBD2	TRBV7-9	NA	16	TRBJ2-2	CASSPTTSGNTGELFF	TGTGCCAGCAGCCCTACGACTAGCGGTAACACCGGGGAGCTGTTTTTT
TRBD1	TRBV5-5	NA	17	TRBJ1-5	CASSLGTGGLGGQPQHF	TGTGCCAGCAGCTTAGGGACAGGGGGCTTGGGAGGTCAGCCCCAGCATTTT
NA	TRBV5-7	NA	11	TRBJ1-1	CARSLNTEAFF	TGTGCCAGGTCGCTGAACACTGAAGCTTTCTTT
NA	TRBV28	NA	15	TRBJ1-5	CASSLLGDGNQPQHF	TGTGCCAGCAGTTTATTGGGAGATGGCAATCAGCCCCAGCATTTT
TRBD2	TRBV7-2	NA	16	TRBJ2-3	CASSLGLAGYTDTQYF	TGTGCCAGCAGCTTGGGACTAGCGGGATACACAGATACGCAGTATTTT
TRBD1	TRBV6-6	NA	15	TRBJ1-6	CASSPSGQVNSPLHF	TGTGCCAGCAGTCCCTCTGGACAGGTTAATTCACCCCTCCACTTT
NA	TRBV7-2	NA	16	TRBJ2-2	CASSSQVGGNTGELFF	TGTGCCAGCAGCTCACAAGTGGGGGGTAACACCGGGGAGCTGTTTTTT
TRBD1	TRBV5-4	NA	15	TRBJ2-5	CASSTGGKDQETQYF	TGTGCCAGCAGCACAGGGGGTAAAGACCAAGAGACCCAGTACTTC
NA	TRBV27	NA	15	TRBJ2-7	CASSINPPSGAEQYF	TGTGCCAGCAGTATCAACCCCCCATCAGGGGCCGAGCAGTACTTC
TRBD1	TRBV11-3	NA	15	TRBJ1-4	CASSLPDRGREKLFF	TGTGCCAGCAGCTTACCCGACAGGGGCAGGGAAAAACTGTTTTTT
TRBD2	TRBV7-9	NA	16	TRBJ2-2	CASSPFGTSGTGELFF	TGTGCCAGCAGCCCCTTTGGGACTAGCGGCACCGGGGAGCTGTTTTTT
NA	TRBV7-9	NA	13	TRBJ1-2	CASSLEAPYGYTF	TGTGCCAGCAGCTTAGAGGCACCCTATGGCTACACCTTC
NA	TRBV11-2	NA	15	TRBJ2-5	CASSLERTKGETQYF	TGTGCCAGCAGCTTAGAAAGGACCAAAGGGGAGACCCAGTACTTC
TRBD1	TRBV5-4	NA	17	TRBJ1-1	CASSDAGTGLRGTEAFF	TGTGCCAGCAGCGATGCCGGGACAGGGCTGCGTGGCACTGAAGCTTTCTTT
TRBD1	TRBV5-4	NA	17	TRBJ1-1	CASSMSTGGFFNTEAFF	TGTGCCAGCAGCATGTCGACAGGGGGCTTTTTCAACACTGAAGCTTTCTTT
TRBD1	TRBV27	once	15	TRBJ1-5	CASSPSTGGIQPQHF	TGTGCCAGCAGTCCCTCCACAGGGGGCATTCAGCCCCAGCATTTT
TRBD1	TRBV15	NA	15	TRBJ2-1	CATRIGTAAYNEQFF	TGTGCCACCAGGATAGGGACAGCAGCCTACAATGAGCAGTTCTTC
TRBD2	TRBV18	NA	16	TRBJ2-7	CASSPSTSGKIIEQYF	TGTGCCAGCTCACCATCGACTAGCGGGAAGATCATCGAGCAGTACTTC
TRBD1	TRBV2	many	12	TRBJ2-1	CASREGTEGQFF	TGTGCCAGCAGAGAGGGGACAGAAGGGCAGTTCTTC
NA	TRBV7-9	few	14	TRBJ1-1	CASSQSGGDTEAFF	TGTGCCAGCAGCCAGAGTGGGGGGGACACTGAAGCTTTCTTT
TRBD1	TRBV19	NA	13	TRBJ1-4	CASRDRGNEKLFF	TGTGCCAGCCGGGACAGGGGAAATGAAAAACTGTTTTTT
TRBD2	TRBV6-1	NA	15	TRBJ2-1	CASGPLAGGHNEQFF	TGTGCCAGCGGCCCCCTAGCGGGAGGGCACAATGAGCAGTTCTTC
NA	TRBV19	NA	14	TRBJ1-5	CASSIGGINQPQHF	TGTGCCAGTAGTATCGGGGGAATCAATCAGCCCCAGCATTTT
TRBD2	TRBV27	NA	15	TRBJ2-7	CASSPWTSGTDEQYF	TGTGCCAGCAGTCCTTGGACTAGCGGGACGGACGAGCAGTACTTC
NA	TRBV19	NA	13	TRBJ2-1	CASSIASEDEQFF	TGTGCCAGTAGTATTGCTAGCGAAGATGAGCAGTTCTTC
NA	TRBV6-1	NA	15	TRBJ2-1	CASSVGGLVYNEQFF	TGTGCCAGCAGTGTTGGGGGATTGGTCTACAATGAGCAGTTCTTC
NA	TRBV30	NA	12	TRBJ1-4	CAWRHTNEKLFF	TGTGCCTGGAGGCATACTAATGAAAAACTGTTTTTT
NA	TRBV25-1	once	12	TRBJ2-7	CASSAASGMQYF	TGTGCCAGCAGTGCAGCCTCAGGTATGCAGTACTTC
NA	TRBV6-5	NA	16	TRBJ2-2	CASSLYPGASTGELFF	TGTGCCAGCAGTTTATATCCGGGGGCGAGTACCGGGGAGCTGTTTTTT
NA	TRBV5-5	NA	19	TRBJ1-4	CASRSSEGGIVATNEKLFF	TGTGCCAGCCGCTCGTCGGAGGGGGGAATCGTTGCAACTAATGAAAAACTGTTTTTT
NA	TRBV6-6	NA	11	TRBJ2-7	CASSPNYEQYF	TGTGCCAGCAGCCCGAACTACGAGCAGTACTTC
NA	TRBV2	NA	15	TRBJ1-2	CASSELTLINYGYTF	TGTGCCAGCAGTGAGTTGACACTGATAAACTATGGCTACACCTTC
NA	TRBV9	NA	14	TRBJ1-4	CASSVANENEKLFF	TGTGCCAGCAGCGTAGCTAATGAGAATGAAAAACTGTTTTTT
NA	TRBV29-1	NA	15	TRBJ2-1	CSVRRPDRPSNEQFF	TGCAGCGTACGTAGACCGGACCGCCCGAGTAATGAGCAGTTCTTC
NA	TRBV28	NA	14	TRBJ2-7	CASRGQAISYEQYF	TGTGCCAGCAGGGGGCAGGCGATCTCCTACGAGCAGTACTTC
TRBD2	TRBV5-1	once	18	TRBJ2-7	CELGGTSGRNLLSYEQYF	TGCGAGTTAGGGGGGACTAGCGGGAGAAATCTGCTCTCCTACGAGCAGTACTTC
NA	TRBV7-2	NA	13	TRBJ2-7	CASSFSPSYEQYF	TGTGCCAGCAGCTTTTCTCCCTCCTACGAGCAGTACTTC
NA	TRBV9	NA	15	TRBJ2-7	CASSVEGTGIYEQYF	TGTGCCAGCAGCGTAGAGGGGACGGGTATCTACGAGCAGTACTTC
NA	TRBV5-4	NA	15	TRBJ1-4	CASSLVGQTNEKLFF	TGTGCCAGCAGCTTGGTGGGACAAACTAATGAAAAACTGTTTTTT
NA	TRBV28	NA	15	TRBJ1-3	CASSSPRGWRNTIYF	TGTGCCAGCAGTTCGCCCCGGGGCTGGCGAAACACCATATATTTT
NA	TRBV7-6	NA	15	TRBJ1-2	CASSTWAGLNYGYTF	TGTGCCAGCAGTACCTGGGCAGGGCTTAACTATGGCTACACCTTC
NA	TRBV7-2	NA	17	TRBJ1-1	CASSLVGGWSRYTEAFF	TGTGCCAGCAGCTTAGTTGGGGGGTGGTCAAGGTACACTGAAGCTTTCTTT
TRBD1	TRBV19	NA	13	TRBJ1-5	CAASGTGPQPQHF	TGTGCTGCTAGTGGGACAGGGCCCCAGCCCCAGCATTTT
NA	TRBV25-1	NA	15	TRBJ1-6	CASSELGGANSPLHF	TGTGCCAGCAGTGAACTGGGGGGGGCGAATTCACCCCTCCACTTT
NA	TRBV9	NA	14	TRBJ2-7	CASSVSASAYEQYF	TGTGCCAGCAGCGTATCTGCTAGCGCCTACGAGCAGTACTTC
NA	TRBV5-1	NA	14	TRBJ1-1	CASSLNGLDTEAFF	TGCGCCAGCAGCTTGAACGGGTTGGACACTGAAGCTTTCTTT
NA	TRBV10-3	NA	13	TRBJ2-7	CAISDGASYEQYF	TGTGCCATCAGTGACGGGGCCTCCTACGAGCAGTACTTC
TRBD1	TRBV5-1	NA	16	TRBJ1-5	CASSPGQGSGNQPQHF	TGCGCCAGCAGCCCGGGACAGGGGTCGGGCAATCAGCCCCAGCATTTT
NA	TRBV10-2	NA	18	TRBJ2-6	CASSTPGGKISGANVLTF	TGCGCCAGCAGCACTCCCGGGGGTAAAATCTCTGGGGCCAACGTCCTGACTTTC
NA	TRBV5-1	NA	14	TRBJ2-5	CASSPTRAEETQYF	TGCGCCAGCAGCCCTACTAGGGCTGAAGAGACCCAGTACTTC
TRBD2	TRBV5-1	NA	14	TRBJ2-1	CASSFTSGTSEQFF	TGCGCCAGCAGCTTCACGTCCGGGACTAGCGAGCAGTTCTTC
TRBD2	TRBV10-3	once	15	TRBJ2-1	CAITTSGRAFNEQFF	TGTGCCATCACCACCAGCGGGAGGGCCTTTAATGAGCAGTTCTTC
NA	TRBV5-4	NA	14	TRBJ1-3	CASSFFSSGNTIYF	TGTGCCAGCAGCTTTTTTAGCTCTGGAAACACCATATATTTT
TRBD1	TRBV7-6	NA	15	TRBJ1-5	CASSLRPDRSQPQHF	TGTGCCAGCAGCTTAAGGCCGGACAGGTCACAGCCCCAGCATTTT
NA	TRBV10-2	NA	17	TRBJ2-2	CASIGAPRGEMAGELFF	TGCGCCAGCATTGGTGCCCCTAGGGGCGAAATGGCCGGGGAGCTGTTTTTT